Shown below are 17 T cell receptor beta chains from a single sample sequenced in a study of cytomegalovirus exposure and HLA in healthy donors. A multiplex PCR was run with 60 Vbeta primers and 13 Jbeta primers. TCRdb keeps only in-frame clones here, not all; method: immunoSEQ multiplex PCR. The sample consists of approximately 150,000 clones, 70% to 80% of them appearing once. The sequencing input was PBMCs. Receptor source: a man aged 35 to 55 in good health and CMV-seronegative.

V and J are TRBV14 and TRBJ2-7; D is perhaps TRBD1 (6 bases). CDR3 length: 12 amino acids. V was shortened by 8 bases and J by 2 bases, with 10 bases between the two germline ends. Looked up from germline, CDR1 is SGHDN and CDR2 is FVKESK. The CDR3 coding sequence is TGTGCCAGCGGCAACAGGGCCTACGAGCAGTACTTC. This sequence encodes CASGNRAYEQYF.

The chain links TRBV9 to TRBJ2-5, with 14 bases that match TRBD2. J gave up 7 bases and V 4 bases, and 6 bases lay outside the gene matches. The germline CDR1 and CDR2 sequences are SGDLS and YYNGEE. The CDR3 sequence is 15 residues long. This CDR3 is CASSRLTSGRGTQYF. The DNA of the CDR3 is TGTGCCAGCAGCCGGCTGACTAGCGGGAGGGGGACCCAGTACTTC.

The chain is built from TRBV5-6 and TRBJ1-2; no reliable D call. The CDR3 sequence is 13 residues long. Looked up from germline, CDR1 is SGHDT and CDR2 is YYEEEE. The V end was cut by 2 bases, the J end by 2 bases, with 7 bases between. The CDR3 protein is CASSFEQNYGYTF. As DNA, the CDR3 is TGTGCCAGCAGCTTTGAACAGAACTATGGCTACACCTTC.

This clone was detected only once. One junction end disagrees with the germline gene, perhaps due to a read error. This sequence joins TRBV7-9 and TRBJ2-4; D is possibly TRBD1 (5 bases). Germline V gene lookup returns CDR1 SEHNR and CDR2 FQNEAQ (reference sequence). CDR3 length: 16 residues. Written as DNA, the CDR3 is TGTGCCAGCAGCTCGCAGGGCAGCCCTACCAAAAACAGTCAGTACTTC. It encodes CASSSQGSPTKNSQYF.

The rearrangement uses TRBV15 and TRBJ2-7, with 13 bases matching TRBD2. There are 18 residues in the CDR3. V was pared by 5 bases and J by 7 bases, with 17 bases of the junction left unmatched. Germline CDR1 and CDR2: LNHNV and YYDKDF (reference sequence). The CDR3 spells CATSGQAWGLAGPTEQYF. In DNA form, the CDR3 reads TGTGCCACCAGCGGACAGGCCTGGGGACTAGCGGGACCGACGGAGCAGTACTTC.

The gene calls are TRBV7-6 and TRBJ2-1, with D perhaps matching TRBD2 (6 bases). With 5 bases removed from V and 0 bases from J, the gap between germline ends came to 14 bases. CDR3 length: 16 residues. Germline CDR1 is SGHVS and CDR2 is FNYEAQ. The CDR3 sequence: CASSQRAVSSYNEQFF. The CDR3 nucleotides are TGTGCCAGCAGCCAGCGGGCGGTTAGCTCCTACAATGAGCAGTTCTTC.

This clone was seen just once. The chain uses TRBV27 and TRBJ2-5; D call uncertain. The DNA end is a closer match to TRBJ2-7, so the J assignment may be wrong. CDR1 and CDR2 (germline): MNHEY, SMNVEV (reference sequence). The CDR3 length is 12 residues. CDR3 DNA sequence: TGTGCCAGCAGTTTCGGCGGCTACGAGCAGTACTTC. Translation: CASSFGGYEQYF.

J is TRBJ2-5 and V is TRBV28; 10 bases map to TRBD2. J gave up 5 bases and V 3 bases, and 18 bases lay outside the gene matches. CDR1 is MDHEN and CDR2 is SYDVKM in the germline V gene. The CDR3 runs to 19 residues. DNA for the CDR3: TGTGCCAGCAGTTTTCCGGGACTAGCGTCAGAGACGTCCGCCGAGACCCAGTACTTC. Translation: CASSFPGLASETSAETQYF. Full variable domain (outside the CDR3, taken from reference TRBV28 and TRBJ2-5): DVKVTQSSRYLVKRTGEKVFLECVQDMDHENMFWYRQDPGLGLRLIYFSYDVKMKEKGDIPEGYSVSREKKERFSLILESASTNQTSMYLCASSFPGLASETSAETQYFGPGTRLLVL.

The genes are TRBV23-1 and TRBJ2-5; D not certain. The J call may not be correct, given that the DNA end is closer to TRBJ2-7. TRBV23-1 counts as an open reading frame of uncertain function. The CDR3 has 15 amino acids. The CDR3 here is CASSQSRLPAYEQYF. In nucleotides, the CDR3 is TGCGCCAGCAGTCAATCGAGGCTGCCTGCCTACGAGCAGTACTTC.

This chain links TRBV27 with TRBJ1-1; D is uncertain. Germline assignment: CDR1 MNHEY and CDR2 SMNVEV (reference sequence). Trimming left V 2 bases short and J 5 bases short, with 9 bases between. The CDR3 has 13 residues. The CDR3 region has the DNA TGTGCCAGCAGTTTAGGGTTGAGGACTGAAGCTTTCTTT. Translating it yields CASSLGLRTEAFF.

The chain uses TRBV28 and TRBJ1-3; 9 bases fit TRBD1. Germline V CDR1 and CDR2: MDHEN, SYDVKM. V lost 5 bases and J lost 1; bases outside the gene matches: 6. The CDR3 spans 16 residues. The CDR3 sequence: CASSRQGGFSGNTIYF. CDR3 coding DNA: TGTGCCAGCAGTCGACAGGGGGGGTTTTCTGGAAACACCATATATTTT.

The genes are TRBV5-1 and TRBJ2-1; 12 bases match TRBD2. The CDR3 consists of 14 residues. Trimming removed 7 bases from V and 5 bases from J; junction bases left unmatched: 4. Germline V gives CDR1 SGHRS, CDR2 YFSETQ. Written as DNA, the CDR3 is TGCGCCAGCTTCCGACTAGCGGGAGACAATGAGCAGTTCTTC. Protein sequence: CASFRLAGDNEQFF.

The V gene is TRBV5-1, the J gene TRBJ2-1, with no clear D. V lost 4 bases and J lost 0, with 11 bases in between. This CDR3 comprises 15 residues. Germline CDR1 reads SGHRS; CDR2 reads YFSETQ. DNA of the CDR3: TGCGCCAGCAGCGCGGATCCCAGCTCCTACAATGAGCAGTTCTTC. This translates into CASSADPSSYNEQFF.

The CDR3 nucleotides read TGTGCCAGCTCACCACCGGGGCAGAACACTGAAGCTTTCTTT. Encoded protein: CASSPPGQNTEAFF. V is TRBV18 and J is TRBJ1-1; D possibly corresponds to TRBD1 (5 bases). Trimming took 0 bases from V and 1 from J, leaving 6 bases between them. This CDR3 spans 14 amino acids. Germline lookup yields CDR1 KGHSH and CDR2 LQKENI.

The rearrangement joins TRBV18 to TRBJ1-2; D gene uncertain. The CDR3 covers 12 residues. The V and J ends lost 3 bases and 6 bases respectively, with 8 bases between them. Looked up from germline, CDR1 is KGHSH and CDR2 is LQKENI. The CDR3 is CASSPRGDGYTF. The CDR3 region has the DNA TGTGCCAGCTCACCCCGGGGTGATGGCTACACCTTC.

The chain has TRBV2 and TRBJ1-2; D perhaps matches TRBD1 (6 bases). The V gene's germline CDR1 is SNHLY and CDR2 FYNNEI. Trimming stripped 5 bases from V and 3 bases from J, with 10 bases between. This CDR3 region has 13 residues. The CDR3 sequence is CASSKGVDYGYTF. The CDR3 DNA reads TGTGCCAGCAGTAAGGGGGTGGACTATGGCTACACCTTC.

The chain joins TRBV25-1 to TRBJ2-3; TRBD2 matches 7 bases. The CDR3 spans 17 residues. V lost 0 bases to trimming and J lost 4 bases; unmatched junction nucleotides: 10. The germline CDR1 and CDR2 sequences are MGHDK and SYGVNS. The CDR3, as DNA: TGTGCCAGCAGTGAATATGGGGCTAGCGGCACCTCAGATACGCAGTATTTT. This translates into CASSEYGASGTSDTQYF.